This T cell receptor (beta chain) was retrieved from a study of blood T cells in healthy people across ages. The CDR3 extends over 14 amino acids. V dropped 6 bases and J dropped 4 bases, with 15 bases sitting between them. Worth noting for this clonotype: As yet, its antigen is unknown.

The authors ran a second PCR of 7 to 11 cycles using a sample-barcoded 5' primer and a J-beta primer mix. MiXCR, run by TCRdb on the 5' RACE reads, gives a single entry per CDR3 protein. This sample has hundreds of thousands of distinct CDR3 sequences, with roughly half found just once. Findings of the study overall: PBMCs left unsorted prevented a conclusive naive versus antigen-experienced comparison. Across the age range, TCR beta diversity per million T cells fell in a roughly linear way.

The source material was blood. V and J are TRBV12-3 or TRBV12-4 and TRBJ1-1; tentative D call: TRBD1 (6 bases). The sequence was obtained from a woman aged 80 or older in good health. CDR3 sequence: CASRPQGRATEAFF. The CDR3 coding sequence is TGTGCCAGCAGGCCGCAGGGGCGCGCCACTGAAGCTTTCTTT.